This T cell receptor beta chain was documented in a study of blood T cell repertoires in COVID-19. Looking at the study overall: Italy, Spain and the United States were the sources of the convalescent and acute COVID-19 samples. The analysed material was cDNA or gDNA that came from T cells, B-cell-depleted T cells, or PBMCs.

As originally analysed: Cell counts per sample came from amplifying reference gene primers. Using immunoSEQ multiplex PCR, the repertoire was profiled, and TCRdb retains in-frame clones only, with some absent. V and J calls plus clone size are reproduced from that table; the DNA served to infer D and trimming. The sample holds about 180,000 clones; 80% to 90% are singletons and the top ten take around 12%. Patients in Seattle were enrolled during active infection, then followed longitudinally. The CDR3 sequence is 17 residues long. The receptor was derived from a woman in her seventies with COVID-19, enrolled during active disease. The chain has TRBV21-1 and TRBJ2-3; the DNA was not compared with TRBD1, the D call given in the table. TRBV21-1 is classified as a pseudogene. The sample consisted of peripheral blood. The CDR3 protein is CASSPQLRGLGTDTQYF. The CDR3 coding sequence is TGTGCCAGCAGCCCTCAACTCAGGGGCTTAGGCACAGATACGCAGTATTTT.